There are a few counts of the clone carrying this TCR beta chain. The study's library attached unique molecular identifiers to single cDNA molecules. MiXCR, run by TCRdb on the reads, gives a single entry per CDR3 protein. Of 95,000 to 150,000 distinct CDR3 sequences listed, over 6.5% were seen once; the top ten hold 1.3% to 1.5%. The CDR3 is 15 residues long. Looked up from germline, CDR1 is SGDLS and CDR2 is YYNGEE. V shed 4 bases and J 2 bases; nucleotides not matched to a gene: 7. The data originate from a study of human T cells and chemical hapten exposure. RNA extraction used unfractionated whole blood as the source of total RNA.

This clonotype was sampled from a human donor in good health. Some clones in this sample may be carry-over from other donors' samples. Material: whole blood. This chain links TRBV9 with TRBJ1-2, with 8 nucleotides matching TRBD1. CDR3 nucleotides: TGTGCCAGCAGCCCATCGACAGGGGTAAACTATGGCTACACCTTC. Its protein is CASSPSTGVNYGYTF.